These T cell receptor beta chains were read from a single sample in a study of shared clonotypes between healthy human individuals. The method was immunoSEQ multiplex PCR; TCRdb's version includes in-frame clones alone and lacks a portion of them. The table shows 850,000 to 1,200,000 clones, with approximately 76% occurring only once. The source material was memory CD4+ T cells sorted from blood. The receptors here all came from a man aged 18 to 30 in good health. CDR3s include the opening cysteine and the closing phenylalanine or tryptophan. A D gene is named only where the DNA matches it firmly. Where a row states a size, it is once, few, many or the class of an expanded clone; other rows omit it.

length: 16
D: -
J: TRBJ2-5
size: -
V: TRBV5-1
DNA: TGCGCCAGCAGCTTGGGGCCCGCTGGGGCCCAAGAGACCCAGTACTTC
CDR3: CASSLGPAGAQETQYF

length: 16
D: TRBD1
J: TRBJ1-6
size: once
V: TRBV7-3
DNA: TGTGCCAGCAGCTTAACCCGGACAGGGACGAATTCACCCCTCCACTTT
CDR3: CASSLTRTGTNSPLHF

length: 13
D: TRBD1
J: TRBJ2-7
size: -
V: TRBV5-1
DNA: TGCGCCAGCAGCGGGACAGGGCTTTACGAGCAGTACTTC
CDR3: CASSGTGLYEQYF

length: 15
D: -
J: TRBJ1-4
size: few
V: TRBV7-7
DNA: TGTGCTAGCAGCGCCCAGCCAGGTGGAGGGGAAAAACTGTTTTTT
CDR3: CASSAQPGGGEKLFF

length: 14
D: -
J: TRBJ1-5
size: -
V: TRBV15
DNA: TGTGCCACCAGCAGAGTAAACAGCAATCAGCCCCAGCATTTT
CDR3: CATSRVNSNQPQHF

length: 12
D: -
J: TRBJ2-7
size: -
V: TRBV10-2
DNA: TGCGCCAGCAGTGACAGGGGCCACGAGCAGTACTTC
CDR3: CASSDRGHEQYF

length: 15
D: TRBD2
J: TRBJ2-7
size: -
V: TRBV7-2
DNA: TGTGCCAGCAGCCCCTCAGCGGGGGGCCTCTACGAGCAGTACTTC
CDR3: CASSPSAGGLYEQYF

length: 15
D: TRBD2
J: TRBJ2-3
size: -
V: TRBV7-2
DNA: TGTGCCAGCAGCCGGGGACTAGCGGGAGTTCCTACGCAGTATTTT
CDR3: CASSRGLAGVPTQYF

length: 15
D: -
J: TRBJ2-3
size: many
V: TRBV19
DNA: TGTGCCAGTAGTATAGTGTCCGCCGCCACAGATACGCAGTATTTT
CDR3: CASSIVSAATDTQYF

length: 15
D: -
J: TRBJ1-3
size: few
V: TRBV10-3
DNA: TGTGCCATCAGTGAGCAGGGACCCTCTGGAAACACCATATATTTT
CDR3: CAISEQGPSGNTIYF

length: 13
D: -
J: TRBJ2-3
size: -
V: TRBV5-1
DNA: TGCGCCAGCAGTTGGGACCGCACAGATACGCAGTATTTT
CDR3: CASSWDRTDTQYF

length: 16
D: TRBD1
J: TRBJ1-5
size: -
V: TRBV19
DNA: TGTGCCAGTAGTATAGGGGGACAGGGGGCGGTTCAGCCCCAGCATTTT
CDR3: CASSIGGQGAVQPQHF

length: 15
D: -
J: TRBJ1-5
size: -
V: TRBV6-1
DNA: TGTGCCAGCAGAAGAGACAGCGGGCCTAATCAGCCCCAGCATTTT
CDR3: CASRRDSGPNQPQHF

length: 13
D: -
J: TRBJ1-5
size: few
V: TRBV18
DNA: TGTGCCAGCTCTCGGGACAGCAATCAGCCCCAGCATTTT
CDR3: CASSRDSNQPQHF

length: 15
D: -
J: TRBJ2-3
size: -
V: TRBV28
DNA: TGTGCCAGCCCCCCTTACAGGGTTACGACAGATACGCAGTATTTT
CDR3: CASPPYRVTTDTQYF

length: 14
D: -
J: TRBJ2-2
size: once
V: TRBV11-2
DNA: TGTGCCAGCAGCGTCCAGGGGAGCACCGGGGAGCTGTTTTTT
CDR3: CASSVQGSTGELFF

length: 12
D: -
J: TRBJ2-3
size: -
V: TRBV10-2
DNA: TGCGCCAGCAGTCTTTACACAGATACGCAGTATTTT
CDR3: CASSLYTDTQYF

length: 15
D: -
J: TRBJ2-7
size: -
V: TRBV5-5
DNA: TGTGCCAGCAGCTTGTTGGGTCAGAGCTCCTACGAGCAGTACTTC
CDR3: CASSLLGQSSYEQYF

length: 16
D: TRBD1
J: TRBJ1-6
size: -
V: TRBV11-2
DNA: TGTGCCAGCAGCCCGGACAGGAGCTCCTATAATTCACCCCTCCACTTT
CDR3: CASSPDRSSYNSPLHF

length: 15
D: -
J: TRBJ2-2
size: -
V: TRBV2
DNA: TGTGCCAGCAAGGGCTTGTCTAGGAGTGCCGGGGAGCTGTTTTTT
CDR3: CASKGLSRSAGELFF

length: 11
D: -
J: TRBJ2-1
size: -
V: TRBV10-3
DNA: TGTGCCCTCGGCGCGAGAAATGAGCAGTTCTTC
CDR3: CALGARNEQFF

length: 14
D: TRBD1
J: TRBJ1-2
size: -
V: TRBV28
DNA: TGTGCCAGCAGTTCGGGGACAGCCAACTATGGCTACACCTTC
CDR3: CASSSGTANYGYTF

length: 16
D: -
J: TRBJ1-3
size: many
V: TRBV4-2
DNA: TGTGCCAGCAGCCAAAAGACCAACGGGGACGGAAACACCATATATTTT
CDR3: CASSQKTNGDGNTIYF

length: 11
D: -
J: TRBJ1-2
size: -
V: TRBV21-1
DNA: TGCCAAAGGGTTTGGCGCTATGGCTACACCTTC
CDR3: CQRVWRYGYTF

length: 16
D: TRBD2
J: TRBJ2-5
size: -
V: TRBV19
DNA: TGTGCCAGTAGTATAGCTCTAGCGGGAGGTCAAGAGACCCAGTACTTC
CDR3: CASSIALAGGQETQYF

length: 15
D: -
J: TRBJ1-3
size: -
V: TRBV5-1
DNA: TGCGCCAGCAGCTTATCGGGGGAGACAGGAAACACCATATATTTT
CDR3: CASSLSGETGNTIYF

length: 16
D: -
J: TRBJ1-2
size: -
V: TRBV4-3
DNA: TGCGCCAGCAGCCCCACTGGTAGCCCGGGCGAGTTTGGCTACACCTTC
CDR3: CASSPTGSPGEFGYTF

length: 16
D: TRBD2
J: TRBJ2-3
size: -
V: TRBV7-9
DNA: TGTGCCAGCAGCTCCGGACTAGCGGGGGGTTTAGATACGCAGTATTTT
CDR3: CASSSGLAGGLDTQYF

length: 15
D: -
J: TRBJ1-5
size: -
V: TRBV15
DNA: TGTGCCACCAGCAGAGATGCCCGTAGCAATCAGCCCCAGCATTTT
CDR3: CATSRDARSNQPQHF

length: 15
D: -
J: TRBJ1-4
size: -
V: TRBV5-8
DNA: TGTGCCAGCAGCTACACAGGGAAGGGAAATGAAAAACTGTTTTTT
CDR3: CASSYTGKGNEKLFF

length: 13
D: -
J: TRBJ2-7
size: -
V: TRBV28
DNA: TGTGCCAGCAGTTTACCACAGGGCTACGAGCAGTACTTC
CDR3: CASSLPQGYEQYF

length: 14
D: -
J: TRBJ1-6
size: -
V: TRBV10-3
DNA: TGTGCCATCAGTGAGGGGACGGTAAATTCACCCCTCCACTTT
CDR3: CAISEGTVNSPLHF

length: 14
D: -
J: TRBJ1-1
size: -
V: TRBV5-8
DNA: TGTGCCAGTCTCCTGACGCAATTGAACACTGAAGCTTTCTTT
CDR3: CASLLTQLNTEAFF

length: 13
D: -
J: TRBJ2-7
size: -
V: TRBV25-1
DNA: TGTGCCAGGAATTCAGGGTTTGTGTACGAGCAGTACTTC
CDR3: CARNSGFVYEQYF

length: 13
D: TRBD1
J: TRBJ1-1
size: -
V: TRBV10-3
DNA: TGTGCCATCAGTGACCTACAGGGGACTGAAGCTTTCTTT
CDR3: CAISDLQGTEAFF

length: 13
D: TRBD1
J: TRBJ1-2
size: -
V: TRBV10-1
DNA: TGCGCCAGCAGTCCCGGACAGGGAGGCGGCTACACCTTC
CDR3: CASSPGQGGGYTF

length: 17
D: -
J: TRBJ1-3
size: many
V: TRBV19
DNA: TGTGCCAGTAGCAAGAAAAGAACAGGGTCATTTGGAAACACCATATATTTT
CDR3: CASSKKRTGSFGNTIYF

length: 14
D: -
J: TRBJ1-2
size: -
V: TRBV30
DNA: TGTGCATCGGATGGGGGTTGGCGGTCGAATGGCTACACCTTC
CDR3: CASDGGWRSNGYTF

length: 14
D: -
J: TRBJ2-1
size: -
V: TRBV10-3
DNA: TGTGCCATCGGCGGCCTTTCATTGAACAATGAGCAGTTCTTC
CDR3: CAIGGLSLNNEQFF

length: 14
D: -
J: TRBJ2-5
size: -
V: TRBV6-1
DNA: TGTGCCAGCAGTGAGCAGTCCCACAGGGAGACCCAGTACTTC
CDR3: CASSEQSHRETQYF

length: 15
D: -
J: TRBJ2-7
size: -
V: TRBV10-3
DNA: TGTGCCATCAGTGAGTCTCCGGGCCGCTCCTACGAGCAGTACTTC
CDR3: CAISESPGRSYEQYF

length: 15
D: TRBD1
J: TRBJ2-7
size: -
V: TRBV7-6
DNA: TGTGCCAGCAGCTTATTCGGGACAGGAGCCTACGAGCAGTACTTC
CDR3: CASSLFGTGAYEQYF